This entry is about one T cell receptor (beta chain). The data were taken from a study of blood T cell repertoires in COVID-19. Study summary: The United States, Italy and Spain supplied acute and convalescent COVID-19 samples. Sample material is recorded as cDNA or gDNA derived from T cells, B-cell-depleted T cells, or PBMCs.

The germline V gene has CDR1 WNHNN and CDR2 SYGVQD (reference sequence). V shed 8 bases and J shed 0 bases, with 14 bases lying between them. The CDR3 extends over 14 amino acids. In the original workflow: Reference gene primers were amplified, and this amplification served to estimate nucleated cell counts. Libraries were prepared by immunoSEQ multiplex PCR; TCRdb keeps only in-frame clonotypes and omits some of them. V, J and clone size reflect that table, while D and trimming were determined from the DNA. Of 190,000 or so clones listed, approximately 86% are singletons. The clonotype was recovered from a man aged 40-55 years with active or convalescent COVID-19. The rearrangement joins TRBV10-1 to TRBJ2-7; tentatively, D is TRBD1 (6 bases). The sample consisted of peripheral blood. The CDR3 DNA is TGCGCCAGCTGTGGGACATCAACCTCCTACGAGCAGTACTTC. Translated, it gives CASCGTSTSYEQYF.